Listed here are 15 T cell receptor beta chains from one sample, sequenced in a study of T cell repertoires in cytomegalovirus infection (dated by TCRdb to the late 2010s). TCRdb shows the sequencer as Illumina HiSeq 1500. TCRdb passed the public sequencing reads through fastp at Q25 and MiXCR, retaining productive beta sequences. Duplicate CDR3 protein sequences are folded into a single record with the most common DNA and genes. Here the sample has under 850,000 distinct CDR3 sequences; approximately 33% occur a single time. The ten biggest clones cover roughly 18% of the sample. These TCRs' antigens remain unknown. The meaning of the sample's treatment or condition label: in vitro stimulation with specific CMV peptide epitopes to enrich CMV-specific T cells. The sample consisted of cultured PBMCs, taken from culture after CMV antigen stimulation. The receptors derive from a human donor in good health (CMV status not recorded). Some clones in this sample may be carry-over from other donors' samples.

The genes are TRBV7-8 and TRBJ2-5; 11 nucleotides align to TRBD2. Germline V lookup: CDR1 SGHVS, CDR2 FQNEAQ. The trim removed 5 bases at V and 5 bases at J, leaving 7 bases unmatched. CDR3 length: 15 amino acids. This CDR3 is CASSPPGTSGETQYF. As DNA, the CDR3 is TGTGCCAGCAGCCCCCCCGGGACTAGCGGCGAGACCCAGTACTTC. Using reference TRBV7-8 and TRBJ2-5 for the parts outside the CDR3, the full variable domain is GAGVSQSPRYKVAKRGQDVALRCDPISGHVSLFWYQQALGQGPEFLTYFQNEAQLDKSGLPSDRFFAERPEGSVSTLKIQRTQQEDSAVYLCASSPPGTSGETQYFGPGTRLLVL.

The table lists this clonotype with a few counts. The gene calls are TRBV7-2 and TRBJ2-3, with 13 bases matching TRBD2. The CDR3 length is 15 residues. Unmatched junction bases numbered 5, after V lost 5 bases and J lost 6 bases. Per the germline V gene, CDR1 is SGHTA and CDR2 is FQGNSA. CDR3 loop: CASSILAGGPDTQYF. The CDR3 DNA reads TGTGCCAGCAGCATACTAGCGGGAGGGCCTGATACGCAGTATTTT.

This chain joins TRBV20-1 and TRBJ2-3; possible D gene TRBD2, 7 bases. Trimming removed 7 bases at V and 0 bases at J, with 11 bases between. CDR1 and CDR2 (germline): DFQATT, SNEGSKA (reference sequence). The CDR3 contains 13 residues. CDR3 bases: TGCAGTGGAGGGGGGGGAAGCACAGATACGCAGTATTTT. Amino acids: CSGGGGSTDTQYF.

This chain connects TRBV4-1 to TRBJ2-3, with 9 bases matching TRBD1. The germline gives CDR1 MGHRA, CDR2 YSYEKL. V shed 3 bases and J 5 bases; nucleotides not matched to a gene: 12. The CDR3 loop spans 17 amino acids. CDR3 in amino acids: CASSHNFPGTGKDTQYF. As DNA, the CDR3 is TGCGCCAGCAGCCACAATTTTCCAGGGACAGGGAAAGATACGCAGTATTTT.

Details on this clonotype: A much bigger clone sits one base away, suggesting this may be a read error. This rearrangement joins TRBV7-2 to TRBJ2-2; no reliable D call. V lost 0 bases and J 6 bases, leaving 14 bases between the germline ends. Germline values: CDR1 SGHTA, CDR2 FQGNSA. The CDR3 consists of 16 residues. CDR3 DNA: TGTGCCAGCAGCTTAGCGTTTTGGCAATACGCCGGGGAGCTGTTTTTT. Protein sequence: CASSLAFWQYAGELFF.

This clonotype was counted a few times. The gene calls are TRBV7-9 and TRBJ1-2; D not resolved. Germline V gene lookup returns CDR1 SEHNR and CDR2 FQNEAQ (reference sequence). V lost 8 bases to trimming and J lost 3 bases, with 25 bases between them. This CDR3 contains 17 residues. CDR3 bases: TGTGCCAGCTCTCCGAAGCCCCGGACGGCCCGTCACTATGGCTACACCTTC. It is translated as CASSPKPRTARHYGYTF.

This clonotype was detected only a few times. V is TRBV18 and J is TRBJ2-7; D tentatively fits TRBD1 or TRBD2 (5 bases each). V lost 3 bases to trimming and J lost 7 bases, with 16 bases between them. CDR3 length: 14 residues. CDR1 is KGHSH, CDR2 LQKENI, per germline. The CDR3 nucleotides are TGTGCCAGCTCACCCGCCCGGGACCTAGGGGAGCAGTACTTC. Protein: CASSPARDLGEQYF. Full variable domain (missing parts from reference TRBV18 and TRBJ2-7): NAGVMQNPRHLVRRRGQEARLRCSPMKGHSHVYWYRQLPEEGLKFMVYLQKENIIDESGMPKERFSAEFPKEGPSILRIQQVVRGDSAAYFCASSPARDLGEQYFGPGTRLTVT.

The rearrangement uses TRBV29-1 and TRBJ2-1; D is possibly TRBD2 (5 bases). V lost 0 bases to trimming and J lost 0 bases, with 9 bases between them. This CDR3 spans 15 amino acids. Looked up from germline, CDR1 is SQVTM and CDR2 is ANQGSEA. Here the CDR3 DNA reads TGCAGCGTTGAAGATGAGGGTAGCTCCTACAATGAGCAGTTCTTC. Its protein is CSVEDEGSSYNEQFF.

With regard to this clonotype: The CDR3 ends on some other residue instead of the conserved phenylalanine or tryptophan, so this is likely a read error. This rearrangement joins TRBV5-3 to TRBJ2-7; no clear D gene. Being an ORF, TRBV5-3 has a function that is uncertain. The V end was cut by 0 bases, the J end by 2 bases, with 12 bases between. The CDR3 has 15 residues. CDR3 sequence reads: CARSLGRSNTYEQYL. CDR3 in DNA: TGTGCCAGAAGCTTGGGAAGGAGTAATACCTACGAGCAGTACTTA.

The chain joins TRBV12-3 or TRBV12-4 to TRBJ1-3; maybe TRBD1 (5 bases). The CDR3 sequence is 16 residues long. V lost 5 bases and J lost 0, with 14 bases in between. Here the CDR3 DNA reads TGTGCCAGCAGTCCGTGGGACCGACGCTCTGGAAACACCATATATTTT. Translated, it gives CASSPWDRRSGNTIYF.

This chain links TRBV27 with TRBJ2-1, with 8 bases lining up with TRBD2. The CDR3 totals 14 residues. V lost 5 bases, J lost 9 bases, and 9 bases stayed unmatched. Germline CDR1 MNHEY, CDR2 SMNVEV (reference sequence). The CDR3 DNA follows: TGTGCCAGCAGTCCCTCGGGACTAGAGGGTGAGCAGTTCTTC. It yields the protein CASSPSGLEGEQFF.

This clonotype appeared a few times. The chain combines TRBV12-3 or TRBV12-4 with TRBJ2-7; D gene unclear. The CDR3 is 13 residues long. With 3 bases removed from V and 6 bases from J, the gap between germline ends came to 12 bases. In nucleotides, the CDR3 is TGTGCCAGCAGTTTGAGCGTACTTGTCGAGCAGTACTTC. It translates to CASSLSVLVEQYF.

As concerns this clonotype: A much larger clone lies a single base off, so this may be a read error. This chain connects TRBV7-2 to TRBJ2-7, with TRBD1 identical over 9 bases. This CDR3 spans 14 amino acids. After removal of 6 bases from V and 3 bases from J, the junction contained 6 bases not matched to a gene. Germline CDR1 reads SGHTA; CDR2 reads FQGNSA. This CDR3 reads CASRLGTGFYEQYF. CDR3 DNA sequence: TGTGCCAGCAGACTCGGGACAGGGTTCTACGAGCAGTACTTC.

This clonotype was observed a few times. The chain recombines TRBV12-5 with TRBJ2-2; no clear D gene. Per germline, CDR1 LGHNT and CDR2 FRNRAP. The CDR3 sequence is 16 residues long. With 0 bases removed from V and 0 bases from J, the gap between germline ends came to 8 bases. The CDR3 sequence is CASGLVRGANTGELFF. The CDR3 DNA follows: TGTGCTAGTGGTTTGGTACGTGGTGCGAACACCGGGGAGCTGTTTTTT.

The chain carries TRBV6-2 or TRBV6-3 and TRBJ1-4, with a weak D call TRBD1 (5 bases). The CDR3 has 16 residues. V lost 2 bases, J lost 10 bases, and 20 bases lay in between. CDR1 is MNHEY, CDR2 SVGEGT, per germline. CDR3 loop: CASSYHRAQQAPKLFF. The CDR3 DNA is TGTGCCAGCAGTTACCATCGAGCCCAACAGGCCCCAAAACTGTTTTTT.